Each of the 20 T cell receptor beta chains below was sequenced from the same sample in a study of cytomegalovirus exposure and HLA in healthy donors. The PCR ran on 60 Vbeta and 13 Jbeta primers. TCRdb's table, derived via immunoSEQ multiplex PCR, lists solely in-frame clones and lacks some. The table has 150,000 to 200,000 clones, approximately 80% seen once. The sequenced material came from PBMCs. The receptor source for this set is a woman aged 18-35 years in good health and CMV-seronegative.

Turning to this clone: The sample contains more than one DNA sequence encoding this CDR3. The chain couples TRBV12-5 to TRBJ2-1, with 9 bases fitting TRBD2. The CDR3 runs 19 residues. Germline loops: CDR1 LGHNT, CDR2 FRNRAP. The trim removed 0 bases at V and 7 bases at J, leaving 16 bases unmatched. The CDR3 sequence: CASGLVQGLAGAPGNEQFF. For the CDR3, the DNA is TGTGCTAGTGGTTTGGTACAAGGATTAGCGGGAGCCCCGGGGAATGAGCAGTTCTTC.

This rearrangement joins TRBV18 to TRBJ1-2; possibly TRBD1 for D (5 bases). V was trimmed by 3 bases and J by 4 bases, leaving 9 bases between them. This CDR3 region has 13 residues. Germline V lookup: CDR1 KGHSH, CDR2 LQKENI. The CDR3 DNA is TGTGCCAGCTCACCTGACAGCGCCTATGGCTACACCTTC. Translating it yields CASSPDSAYGYTF. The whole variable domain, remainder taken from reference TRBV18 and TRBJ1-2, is NAGVMQNPRHLVRRRGQEARLRCSPMKGHSHVYWYRQLPEEGLKFMVYLQKENIIDESGMPKERFSAEFPKEGPSILRIQQVVRGDSAAYFCASSPDSAYGYTFGSGTRLTVV.

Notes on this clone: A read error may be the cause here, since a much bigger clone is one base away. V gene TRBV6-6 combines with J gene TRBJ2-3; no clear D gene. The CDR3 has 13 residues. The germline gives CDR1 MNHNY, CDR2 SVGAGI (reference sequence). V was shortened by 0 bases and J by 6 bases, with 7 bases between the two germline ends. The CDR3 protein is CASSYSCADTQYF. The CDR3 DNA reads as TGTGCCAGCAGTTACTCCTGTGCGGATACGCAGTATTTT.

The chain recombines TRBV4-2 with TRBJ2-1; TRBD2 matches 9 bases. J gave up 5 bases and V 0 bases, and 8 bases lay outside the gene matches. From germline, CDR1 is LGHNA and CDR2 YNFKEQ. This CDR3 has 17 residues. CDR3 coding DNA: TGTGCCAGCAGCCAAGATCGTTGGGCGGGAGGGGACAATGAGCAGTTCTTC. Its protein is CASSQDRWAGGDNEQFF.

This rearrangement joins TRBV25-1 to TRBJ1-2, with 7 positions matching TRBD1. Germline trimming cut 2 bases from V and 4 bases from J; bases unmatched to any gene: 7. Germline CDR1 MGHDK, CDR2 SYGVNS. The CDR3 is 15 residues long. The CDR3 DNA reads TGTGCCAGCAGTGAACAAGGGGGCCCAACCTATGGCTACACCTTC. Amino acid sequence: CASSEQGGPTYGYTF.

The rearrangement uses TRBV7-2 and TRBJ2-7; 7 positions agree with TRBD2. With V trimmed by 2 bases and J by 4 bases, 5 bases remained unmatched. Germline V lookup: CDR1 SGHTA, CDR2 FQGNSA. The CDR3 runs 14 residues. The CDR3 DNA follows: TGTGCCAGCAGCTTATCTCTAGCGGATTACGAGCAGTACTTC. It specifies CASSLSLADYEQYF.

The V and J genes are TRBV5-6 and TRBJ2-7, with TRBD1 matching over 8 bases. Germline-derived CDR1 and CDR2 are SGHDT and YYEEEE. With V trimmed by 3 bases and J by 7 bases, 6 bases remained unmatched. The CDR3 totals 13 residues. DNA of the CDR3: TGTGCCAGCAGCTCGACAGGGGTTAGAGAGCAGTACTTC. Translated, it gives CASSSTGVREQYF.

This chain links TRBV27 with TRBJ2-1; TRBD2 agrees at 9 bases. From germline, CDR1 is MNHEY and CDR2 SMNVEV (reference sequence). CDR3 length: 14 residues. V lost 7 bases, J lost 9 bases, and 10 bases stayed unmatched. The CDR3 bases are TGTGCCAGCACCACGGGGCGGGAGGGCACTGAGCAGTTCTTC. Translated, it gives CASTTGREGTEQFF.

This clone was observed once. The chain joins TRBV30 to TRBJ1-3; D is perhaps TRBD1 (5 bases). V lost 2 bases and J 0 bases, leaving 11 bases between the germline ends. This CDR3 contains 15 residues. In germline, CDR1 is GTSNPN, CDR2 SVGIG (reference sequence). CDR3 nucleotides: TGTGCCTGGAGTAACAGGCTGAGCTCTGGAAACACCATATATTTT. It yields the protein CAWSNRLSSGNTIYF.

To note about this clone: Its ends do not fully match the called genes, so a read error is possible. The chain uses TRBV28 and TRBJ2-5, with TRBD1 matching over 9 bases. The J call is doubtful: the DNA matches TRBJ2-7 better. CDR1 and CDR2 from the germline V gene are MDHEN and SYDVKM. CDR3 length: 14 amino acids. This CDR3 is CASTLGTGSYEQYF. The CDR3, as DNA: TGTGCCAGCACTTTAGGGACAGGGAGCTACGAGCAGTACTTC.

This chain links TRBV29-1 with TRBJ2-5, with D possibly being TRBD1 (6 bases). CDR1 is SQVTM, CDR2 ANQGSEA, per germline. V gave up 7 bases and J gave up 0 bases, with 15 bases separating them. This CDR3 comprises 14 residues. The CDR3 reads CSARGRGYQETQYF. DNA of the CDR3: TGCAGCGCACGGGGCAGGGGATACCAAGAGACCCAGTACTTC.

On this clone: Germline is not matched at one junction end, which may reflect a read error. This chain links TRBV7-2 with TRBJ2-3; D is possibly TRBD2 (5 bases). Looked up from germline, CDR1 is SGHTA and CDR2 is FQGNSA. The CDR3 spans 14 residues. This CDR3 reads CASSLGGSKDTQYF. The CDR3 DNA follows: TGTGCCAGCAGCTTAGGAGGGAGCAAAGATACGCAGTATTTT.

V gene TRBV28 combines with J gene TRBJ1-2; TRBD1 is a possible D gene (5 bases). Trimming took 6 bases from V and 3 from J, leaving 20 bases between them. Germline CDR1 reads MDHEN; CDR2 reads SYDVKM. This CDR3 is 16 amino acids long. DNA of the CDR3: TGTGCCAGCAGCCCTAAGTGGCAGGGATGGGACTATGGCTACACCTTC. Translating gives CASSPKWQGWDYGYTF.

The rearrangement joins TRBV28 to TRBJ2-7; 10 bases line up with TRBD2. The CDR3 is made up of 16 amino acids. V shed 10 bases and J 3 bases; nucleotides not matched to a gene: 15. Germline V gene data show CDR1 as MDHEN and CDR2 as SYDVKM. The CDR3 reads CAIGGVASGRIYEQYF. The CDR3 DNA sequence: TGTGCCATCGGAGGGGTGGCTAGCGGGAGAATCTACGAGCAGTACTTC.

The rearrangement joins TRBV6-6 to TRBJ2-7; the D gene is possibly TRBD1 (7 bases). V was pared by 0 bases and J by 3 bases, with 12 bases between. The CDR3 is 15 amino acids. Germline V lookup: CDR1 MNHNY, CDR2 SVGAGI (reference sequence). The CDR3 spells CASSYSRQGGYEQYF. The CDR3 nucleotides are TGTGCCAGCAGTTACTCGCGCCAGGGGGGCTACGAGCAGTACTTC.

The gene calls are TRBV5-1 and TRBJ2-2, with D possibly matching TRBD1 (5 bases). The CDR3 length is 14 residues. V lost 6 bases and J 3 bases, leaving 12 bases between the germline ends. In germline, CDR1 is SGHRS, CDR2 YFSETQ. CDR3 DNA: TGCGCCAGCATGCAGGGCTGGGACACCGGGGAGCTGTTTTTT. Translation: CASMQGWDTGELFF.

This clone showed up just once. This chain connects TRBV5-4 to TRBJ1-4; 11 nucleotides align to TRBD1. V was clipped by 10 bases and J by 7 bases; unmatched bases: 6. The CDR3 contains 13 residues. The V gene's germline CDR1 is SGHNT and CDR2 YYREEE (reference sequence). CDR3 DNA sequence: TGTGCCTTTGGACAGGGGGCAGGTGAAAAACTGTTTTTT. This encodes CAFGQGAGEKLFF.

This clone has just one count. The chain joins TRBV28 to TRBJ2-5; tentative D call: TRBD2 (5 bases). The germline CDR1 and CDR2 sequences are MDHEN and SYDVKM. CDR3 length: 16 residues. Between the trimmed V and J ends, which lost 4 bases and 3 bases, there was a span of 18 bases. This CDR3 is CASSSASSIIKETQYF. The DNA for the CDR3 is TGTGCCAGCAGTTCAGCCTCTAGCATTATAAAAGAGACCCAGTACTTC.

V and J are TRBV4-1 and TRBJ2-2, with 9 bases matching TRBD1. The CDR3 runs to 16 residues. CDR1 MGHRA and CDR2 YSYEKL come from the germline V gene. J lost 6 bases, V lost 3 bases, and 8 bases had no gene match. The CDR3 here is CASSHWDREFPGELFF. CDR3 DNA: TGCGCCAGCAGCCATTGGGACAGGGAATTTCCCGGGGAGCTGTTTTTT.

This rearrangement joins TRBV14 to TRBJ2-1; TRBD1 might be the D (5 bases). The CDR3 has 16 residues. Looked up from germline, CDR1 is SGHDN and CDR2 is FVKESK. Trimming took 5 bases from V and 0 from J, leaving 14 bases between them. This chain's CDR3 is CASSGWGLHSYNEQFF. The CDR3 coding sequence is TGTGCCAGCAGCGGATGGGGCCTGCACTCCTACAATGAGCAGTTCTTC.